The 10 T cell receptor beta chains listed next were all sequenced from one sample in a study of OX40 agonist ivuxolimab in advanced cancers. TCRdb's table, derived via immunoSEQ multiplex PCR, lists solely in-frame clones and lacks some. The sample yields around 95,000 clones, less than 95% seen once. Source: CD4+ or CD8+ T cells sorted from blood, taken in a trial of the OX40 agonist ivuxolimab. The receptors stem from an adult with an advanced solid tumor such as melanoma, head and neck, liver or kidney cancer.

V usage is TRBV11-2 and J usage is TRBJ2-3, with unresolved D. V gave up 0 bases and J gave up 5 bases, with 0 bases separating them. This CDR3 region has 11 residues. Per the germline V gene, CDR1 is SGHAT and CDR2 is FQNNGV. The CDR3 DNA reads TGTGCCAGCAGCTTAGAAGATACGCAGTATTTT. This codes for CASSLEDTQYF.

The rearrangement uses TRBV5-8 and TRBJ1-1; D not resolved. The CDR3 has 11 residues. Per germline, CDR1 SGHTS and CDR2 YDEGEE. Trimming pared 0 bases from V and 6 bases from J, leaving 3 bases between. The chain's CDR3 is CASSLGSEAFF. In DNA, the CDR3 is TGTGCCAGCAGCTTGGGCTCTGAAGCTTTCTTT.

This clone was seen just once. This sequence joins TRBV18 and TRBJ2-7; TRBD2 is a possible D gene (5 bases). Trimming stripped 2 bases from V and 6 bases from J, with 5 bases between. Germline values: CDR1 KGHSH, CDR2 LQKENI. CDR3 length: 11 residues. CDR3 amino acids: CASSPGGEQYF. The CDR3 DNA sequence: TGTGCCAGCTCACCAGGAGGCGAGCAGTACTTC.

In this sample, this clone turned up once. This chain joins TRBV5-1 and TRBJ1-2; tentative D call: TRBD1 (5 bases). The CDR3 runs to 13 residues. Germline CDR1 SGHRS, CDR2 YFSETQ. The ends were cut back, 5 bases at V and 0 bases at J, with 8 bases in the middle. The CDR3 DNA reads TGCGCCAGCAGGACAGATTCTAACTATGGCTACACCTTC. Its translation is CASRTDSNYGYTF.

The chain has TRBV2 and TRBJ2-7, with D possibly TRBD1 on 5 matching bases. Trimming took 5 bases from V and 3 from J, leaving 5 bases between them. The CDR3 runs to 11 residues. In germline, CDR1 is SNHLY, CDR2 FYNNEI. The CDR3 loop reads CASSRGYEQYF. The CDR3 region has the DNA TGTGCCAGCAGTAGGGGCTACGAGCAGTACTTC.

The rearrangement joins TRBV7-8 to TRBJ2-5; 11 bases line up with TRBD2. The CDR3 is 16 amino acids. Germline trimming cut 1 base from V and 5 bases from J; bases unmatched to any gene: 6. Germline assignment: CDR1 SGHVS and CDR2 FQNEAQ. Here the CDR3 DNA reads TGTGCCAGCAGCTTAGTAGCGGGAGGGTCGGGGGAGACCCAGTACTTC. Translation gives CASSLVAGGSGETQYF.

The chain employs TRBV25-1 and TRBJ1-2; TRBD1 agrees at 7 bases. CDR3 size: 17 residues. The V segment lost 3 bases and the J segment 6 bases; nucleotides outside the gene matches: 16. The germline V gene encodes CDR1 MGHDK and CDR2 SYGVNS. The CDR3 DNA follows: TGTGCCAGCAGTGATCCCTCTCTCAGGGCAGGGGGGGATGGCTACACCTTC. Translating it yields CASSDPSLRAGGDGYTF.

V and J are TRBV9 and TRBJ2-7; 9 bases line up with TRBD2. V lost 3 bases and J lost 6; bases outside the gene matches: 13. The CDR3 has 16 amino acids. Germline V gene lookup returns CDR1 SGDLS and CDR2 YYNGEE. For the CDR3, the DNA is TGTGCCAGCAGCGCGAACCTAGCGGGGATAGGATCCGAGCAGTACTTC. Translation: CASSANLAGIGSEQYF.

CDR3 sequence (DNA): TGTGCCAGCAGGGGACTAGCGGGAGACGGGGAGCTGTTTTTT. It specifies CASRGLAGDGELFF. The chain combines TRBV6-1 with TRBJ2-2; TRBD2 aligns across 14 bases. CDR3 length equals 14 residues. V shed 6 bases and J 7 bases; nucleotides not matched to a gene: 1. Germline V gene data show CDR1 as MNHNS and CDR2 as SASEGT.

The V call is TRBV4-3, the J call TRBJ2-5, with 8 bases aligning to TRBD1. V lost 0 bases and J lost 4; bases outside the gene matches: 4. This CDR3 region has 15 residues. Germline V CDR1 and CDR2: LGHNA, YSLEER. This CDR3 reads CASSQDSTGGETQYF. Here the CDR3 DNA reads TGCGCCAGCAGCCAAGATTCAACAGGGGGAGAGACCCAGTACTTC.